This entry describes one T cell receptor (beta chain). Original analysis: The authors estimated nucleated cell counts from reference gene primer amplification. TCRdb's table, derived via immunoSEQ multiplex PCR, lists solely in-frame clones and lacks some. V, J and clone size are those of that table, while D and trimming were read from the DNA. Here the sample spans about 56,000 clones, around 77% being singletons. Trimming took 5 bases from V and 8 from J; bases not matched to a gene: 7. In germline, CDR1 is SEHNR, CDR2 FQNEAQ (reference sequence). The CDR3 has 14 residues. Seattle-derived patients entered the study during active infection and were followed longitudinally. These data are taken from a study of blood T cell repertoires in COVID-19. The overall study: The United States, Italy and Spain supplied acute and convalescent COVID-19 samples. The analysed material was cDNA or gDNA that came from T cells, B-cell-depleted T cells, or PBMCs.

The receptor was derived from a woman aged 70-85 years with COVID-19, enrolled during active disease. V is TRBV7-9 and J is TRBJ1-1; 11 positions match TRBD1. Input material: peripheral blood. CDR3 loop: CASSPGQGVMEAFF. The DNA for the CDR3 is TGTGCCAGCAGCCCGGGACAGGGGGTAATGGAAGCTTTCTTT. Full variable domain (rest looked up from reference TRBV7-9 and TRBJ1-1): DTGVSQNPRHKITKRGQNVTFRCDPISEHNRLYWYRQTLGQGPEFLTYFQNEAQLEKSRLLSDRFSAERPKGSFSTLEIQRTEQGDSAMYLCASSPGQGVMEAFFGQGTRLTVV.